The 3 T cell receptor beta chains below come from one sample, sequenced in a study of CD8 T cells in Susac syndrome. The RNA input was about 0.45 to 1 ug, and it was reverse transcribed with random hexamers. MiXCR, run by TCRdb on the immunoSEQ multiplex PCR reads, gives a single entry per CDR3 protein. Of 180,000 or so distinct CDR3 sequences in the sample, more than 90% are singletons; the top ten hold 0.11% to 0.15%. What was sequenced was CD4+ T cells from PBMCs. Source of these receptors: a human donor in good health.

The V and J genes are TRBV20-1 and TRBJ2-2; 8 bases map to TRBD1. In germline, CDR1 is DFQATT, CDR2 SNEGSKA (reference sequence). With 1 base clipped from V and 4 bases from J, the junction kept 5 bases outside the gene matches. The CDR3 is 15 residues long. CDR3 nucleotide sequence: TGCAGTGCTAGAGCGGAGACAGGGGTCACCGGGGAGCTGTTTTTT. This encodes CSARAETGVTGELFF.

The chain employs TRBV29-1 and TRBJ2-2; weak D call: TRBD1 (5 bases). This CDR3 comprises 14 residues. V was trimmed by 5 bases and J by 6 bases, leaving 16 bases between them. In germline, CDR1 is SQVTM, CDR2 ANQGSEA. CDR3 DNA: TGCAGCGTTCTCGGATGGACACCCCCCGGGGAGCTGTTTTTT. Amino acids: CSVLGWTPPGELFF.

The chain recombines TRBV21-1 with TRBJ2-7; no DNA check was done on the table's D call, TRBD1. TRBV21-1 is a pseudogene segment. The CDR3 is 17 amino acids. CDR3 loop: CASSKGMIRDSSYEQYF. Written as DNA, the CDR3 is TGTGCCAGCAGCAAGGGGATGATCCGGGACAGCTCCTACGAGCAGTACTTC.